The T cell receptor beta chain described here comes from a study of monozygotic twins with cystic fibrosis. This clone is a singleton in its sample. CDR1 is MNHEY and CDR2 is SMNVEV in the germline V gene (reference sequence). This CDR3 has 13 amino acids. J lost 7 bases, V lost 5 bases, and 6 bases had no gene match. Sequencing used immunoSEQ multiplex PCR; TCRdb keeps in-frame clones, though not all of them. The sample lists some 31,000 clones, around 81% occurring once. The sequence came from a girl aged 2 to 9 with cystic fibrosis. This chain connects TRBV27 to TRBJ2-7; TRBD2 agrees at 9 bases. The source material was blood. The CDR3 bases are TGTGCCAGCAGTCTGCGGGAGGGGAGGGAGCAGTACTTC. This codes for CASSLREGREQYF.